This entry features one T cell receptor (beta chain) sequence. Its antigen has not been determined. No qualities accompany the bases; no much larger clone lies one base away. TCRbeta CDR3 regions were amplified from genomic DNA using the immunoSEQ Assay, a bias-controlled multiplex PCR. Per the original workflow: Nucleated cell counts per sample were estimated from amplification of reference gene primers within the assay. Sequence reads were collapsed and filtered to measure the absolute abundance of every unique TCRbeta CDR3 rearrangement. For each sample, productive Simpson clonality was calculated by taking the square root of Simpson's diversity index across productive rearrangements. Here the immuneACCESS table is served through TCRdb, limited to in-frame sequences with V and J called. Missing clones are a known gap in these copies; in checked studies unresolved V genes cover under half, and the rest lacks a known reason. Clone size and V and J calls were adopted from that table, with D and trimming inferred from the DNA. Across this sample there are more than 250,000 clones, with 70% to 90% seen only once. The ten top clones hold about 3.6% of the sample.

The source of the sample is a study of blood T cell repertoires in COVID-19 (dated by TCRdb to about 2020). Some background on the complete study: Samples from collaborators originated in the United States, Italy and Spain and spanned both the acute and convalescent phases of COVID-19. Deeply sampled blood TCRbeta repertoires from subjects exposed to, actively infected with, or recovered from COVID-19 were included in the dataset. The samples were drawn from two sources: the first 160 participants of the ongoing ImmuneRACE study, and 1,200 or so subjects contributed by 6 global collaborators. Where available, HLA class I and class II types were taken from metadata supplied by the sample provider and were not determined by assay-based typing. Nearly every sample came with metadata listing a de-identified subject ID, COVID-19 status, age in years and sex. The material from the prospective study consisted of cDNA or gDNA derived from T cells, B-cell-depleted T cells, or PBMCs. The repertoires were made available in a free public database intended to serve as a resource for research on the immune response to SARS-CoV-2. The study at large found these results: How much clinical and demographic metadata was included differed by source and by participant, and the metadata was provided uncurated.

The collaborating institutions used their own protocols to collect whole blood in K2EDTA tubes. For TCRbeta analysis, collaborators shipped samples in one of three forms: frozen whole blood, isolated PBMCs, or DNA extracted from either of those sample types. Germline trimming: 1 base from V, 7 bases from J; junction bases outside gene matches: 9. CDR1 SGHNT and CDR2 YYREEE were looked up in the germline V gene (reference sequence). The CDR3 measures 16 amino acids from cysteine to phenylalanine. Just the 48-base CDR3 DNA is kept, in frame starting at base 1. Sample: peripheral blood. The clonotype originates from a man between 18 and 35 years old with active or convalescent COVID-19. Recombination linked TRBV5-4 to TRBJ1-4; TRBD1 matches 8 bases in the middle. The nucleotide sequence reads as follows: TGTGCCAGCAGCTTGCTTAATCAGGGGGCTGGTGAAAAACTGTTTTTT. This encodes CASSLLNQGAGEKLFF.